This T cell receptor beta chain was found in a study of T cells after yellow fever vaccination. General observations from the study: Once the booster was given, most primary-vaccination clones reappeared, at roughly 96% for CD4 and approximately 88% for CD8. The secondary response was weaker but peaked faster, day 5 versus 15.

Many counts were recorded for this clonotype. Its matching antigen is unknown. V was clipped by 8 bases and J by 3 bases, with 11 bases between them. This CDR3 contains 13 residues. TCRdb ran MiXCR on the 5' RACE reads and lists one entry per CDR3 protein. The sample lists 500,000 to 650,000 distinct CDR3 sequences; roughly a sixth were seen once. The sequence came from a man aged 18 to 30 who received the YFV17D yellow fever vaccine. This specimen was PBMCs, taken 5 to 6 days after the first yellow fever vaccination. V usage is TRBV12-3 or TRBV12-4 and J usage is TRBJ1-3; no clear D. CDR3 in amino acids: CASGPNGGNTIYF. The DNA for the CDR3 is TGTGCCAGCGGTCCTAACGGTGGAAACACCATATATTTT.